The text below deals with one T cell receptor beta chain. The sample comes from a study of T cell clusters in autoimmune cytopenias. Across the whole study: The mean age of healthy donor controls was around 57 years, the median about 59 years.

TRB was amplified by touch-down multiplex PCR, primer pools A and B combined. Each CDR3 protein gets one entry in TCRdb, which reprocessed the multiplex PCR reads and gives no DNA. The sample table sets out some 11,000 distinct CDR3 sequences. CDR3 size: 12 residues. Each sample's input was roughly 230 ng genomic DNA, roughly 38,000 genome equivalents. This sample was shared with a second study, whose subject was T cell repertoires in aging, cancer and after chemotherapy. That report adds: Untreated cancer patients had significantly lower blood TCR diversity than age-matched healthy donors. The repertoire data cannot show anything about immunological memory following chemotherapy.

The sequence came from a human donor in good health. The sequenced material came from peripheral blood. The rearrangement joins TRBV12-3 or TRBV12-4 to TRBJ1-1. The chain's CDR3 is CASRTGLSEAFF.